This TCR beta chain was captured in a study of blood T cell repertoires in COVID-19. Across the whole study: Sites in the United States, Italy and Spain provided acute and convalescent COVID-19 samples.

Germline assignment: CDR1 SGDLS and CDR2 YYNGEE. V lost 3 bases and J 6 bases, leaving 12 bases between the germline ends. The CDR3 covers 13 residues. Original analysis: Reference gene primer amplification yielded estimated nucleated cell counts. Sequenced by immunoSEQ multiplex PCR; TCRdb stores in-frame clones only, minus some. That table furnishes V, J and clone size, whereas the DNA furnished D and trimming. This table has 120,000 to 150,000 clones, more than 75% appearing once. The sequencing input was peripheral blood. The chain combines TRBV9 with TRBJ1-1; TRBD1 is a possible D gene (5 bases). The sequence came from a human donor in a cohort sampled during active COVID-19. CDR3 in DNA: TGTGCCAGCAGCGCGCACCCGGGGGCTGAAGCTTTCTTT. Its protein is CASSAHPGAEAFF.